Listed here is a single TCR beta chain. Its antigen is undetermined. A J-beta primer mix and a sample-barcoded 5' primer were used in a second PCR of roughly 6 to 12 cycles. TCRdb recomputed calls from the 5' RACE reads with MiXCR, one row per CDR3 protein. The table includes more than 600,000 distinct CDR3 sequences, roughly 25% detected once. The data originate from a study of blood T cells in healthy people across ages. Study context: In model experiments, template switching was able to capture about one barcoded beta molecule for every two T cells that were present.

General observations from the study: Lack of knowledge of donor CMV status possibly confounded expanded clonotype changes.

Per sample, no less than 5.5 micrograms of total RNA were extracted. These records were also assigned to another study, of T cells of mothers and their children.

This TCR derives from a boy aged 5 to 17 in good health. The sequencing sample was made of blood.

CDR3 DNA sequence: TGTGCCAGCAGCGTCCGGGGTACCCCGGCCGAGCAGTACTTC. Amino acids: CASSVRGTPAEQYF. The chain combines TRBV9 with TRBJ2-7; a weak D match, TRBD2 (5 bases). Per the germline V gene, CDR1 is SGDLS and CDR2 is YYNGEE. The length of the CDR3 is 14 residues. The ends were cut back, 2 bases at V and 6 bases at J, with 15 bases in the middle.